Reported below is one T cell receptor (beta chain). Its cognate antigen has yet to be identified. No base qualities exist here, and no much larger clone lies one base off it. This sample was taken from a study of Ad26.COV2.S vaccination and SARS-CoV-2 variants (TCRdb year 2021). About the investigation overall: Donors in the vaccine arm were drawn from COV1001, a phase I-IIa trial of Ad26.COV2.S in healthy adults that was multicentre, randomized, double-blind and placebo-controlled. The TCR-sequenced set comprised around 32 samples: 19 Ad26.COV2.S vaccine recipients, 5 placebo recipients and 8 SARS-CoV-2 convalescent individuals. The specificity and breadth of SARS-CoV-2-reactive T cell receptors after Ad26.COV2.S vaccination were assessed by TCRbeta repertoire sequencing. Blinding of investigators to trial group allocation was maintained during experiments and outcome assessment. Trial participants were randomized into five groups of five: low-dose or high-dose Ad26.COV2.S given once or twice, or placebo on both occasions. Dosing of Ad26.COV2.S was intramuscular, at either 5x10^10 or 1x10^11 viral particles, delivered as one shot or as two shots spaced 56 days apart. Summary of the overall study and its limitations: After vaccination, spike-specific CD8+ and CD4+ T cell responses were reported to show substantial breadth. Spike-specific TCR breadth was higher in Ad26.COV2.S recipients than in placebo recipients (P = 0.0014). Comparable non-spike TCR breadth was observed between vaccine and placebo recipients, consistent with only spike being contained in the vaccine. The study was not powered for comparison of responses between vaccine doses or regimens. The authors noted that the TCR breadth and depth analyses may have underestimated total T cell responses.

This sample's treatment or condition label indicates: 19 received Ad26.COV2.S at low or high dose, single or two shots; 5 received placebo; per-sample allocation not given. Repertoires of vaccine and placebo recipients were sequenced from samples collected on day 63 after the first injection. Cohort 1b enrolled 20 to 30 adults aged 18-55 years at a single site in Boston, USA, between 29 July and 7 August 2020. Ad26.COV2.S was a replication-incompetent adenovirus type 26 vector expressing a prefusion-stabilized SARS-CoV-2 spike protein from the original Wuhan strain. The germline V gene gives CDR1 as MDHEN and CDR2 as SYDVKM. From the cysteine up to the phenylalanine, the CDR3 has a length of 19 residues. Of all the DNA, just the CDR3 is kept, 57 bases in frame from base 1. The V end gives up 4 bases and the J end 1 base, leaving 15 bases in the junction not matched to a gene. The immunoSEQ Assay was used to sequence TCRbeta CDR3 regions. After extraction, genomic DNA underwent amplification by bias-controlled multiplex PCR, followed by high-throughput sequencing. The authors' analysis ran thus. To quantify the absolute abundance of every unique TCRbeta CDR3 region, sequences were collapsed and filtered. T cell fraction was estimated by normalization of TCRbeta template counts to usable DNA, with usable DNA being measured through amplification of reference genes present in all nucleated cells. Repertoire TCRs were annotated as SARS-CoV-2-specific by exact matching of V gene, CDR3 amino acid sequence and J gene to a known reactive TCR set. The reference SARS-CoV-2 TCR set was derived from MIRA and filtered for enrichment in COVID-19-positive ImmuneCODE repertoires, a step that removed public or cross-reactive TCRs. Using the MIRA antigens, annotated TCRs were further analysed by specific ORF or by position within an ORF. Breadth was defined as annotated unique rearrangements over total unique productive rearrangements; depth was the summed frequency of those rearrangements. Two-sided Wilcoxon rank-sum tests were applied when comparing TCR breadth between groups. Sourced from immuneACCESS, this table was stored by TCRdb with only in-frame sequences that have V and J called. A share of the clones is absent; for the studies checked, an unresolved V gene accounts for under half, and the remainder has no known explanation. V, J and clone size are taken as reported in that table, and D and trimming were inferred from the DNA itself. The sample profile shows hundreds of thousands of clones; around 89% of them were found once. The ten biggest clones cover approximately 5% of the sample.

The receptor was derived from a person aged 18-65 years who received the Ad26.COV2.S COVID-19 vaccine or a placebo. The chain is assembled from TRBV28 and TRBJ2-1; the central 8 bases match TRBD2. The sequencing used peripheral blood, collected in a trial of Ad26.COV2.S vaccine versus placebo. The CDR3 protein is CASSYPILSSGLSYNEQFF. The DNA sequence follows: TGTGCCAGCAGTTACCCGATACTCTCTAGCGGGCTTTCCTACAATGAGCAGTTCTTC.